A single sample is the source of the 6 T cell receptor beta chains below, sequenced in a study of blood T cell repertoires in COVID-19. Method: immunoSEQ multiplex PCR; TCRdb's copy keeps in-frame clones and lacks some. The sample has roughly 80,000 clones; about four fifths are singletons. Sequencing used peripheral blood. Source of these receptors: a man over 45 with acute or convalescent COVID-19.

The CDR3 DNA reads as TGTGCCAGCAGCTTAGCTAATAATTCACCCCTCCACTTT. It codes for CASSLANNSPLHF. The chain carries TRBV11-2 and TRBJ1-6; no firm D call. The CDR3 is 13 amino acids. V lost 1 base to trimming and J lost 5 bases, with 3 bases between them. Germline V gene lookup returns CDR1 SGHAT and CDR2 FQNNGV.

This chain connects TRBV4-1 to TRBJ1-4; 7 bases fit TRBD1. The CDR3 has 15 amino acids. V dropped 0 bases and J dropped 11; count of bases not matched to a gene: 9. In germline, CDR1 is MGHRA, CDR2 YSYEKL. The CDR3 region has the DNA TGCGCCAGCAGCCAAGAGGGCAGGGGCAGGGGGAAACTGTTTTTT. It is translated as CASSQEGRGRGKLFF.

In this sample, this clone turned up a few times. CDR3 in DNA: TGTGCCAGCAGCGGAAACAGGGGAAGGACTGAAGCTTTCTTT. Translating it yields CASSGNRGRTEAFF. This chain uses TRBV9 with TRBJ1-1, with 7 positions matching TRBD1. The germline CDR1 and CDR2 sequences are SGDLS and YYNGEE. Trimming cost V 3 bases and J 5 bases; bases outside gene matches: 7. The CDR3 totals 14 residues.

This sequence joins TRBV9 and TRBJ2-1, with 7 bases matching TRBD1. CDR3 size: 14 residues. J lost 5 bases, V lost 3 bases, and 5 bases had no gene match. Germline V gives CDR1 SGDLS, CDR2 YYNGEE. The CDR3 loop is CASSGGQRNNEQFF. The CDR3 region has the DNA TGTGCCAGCAGCGGGGGACAGCGGAACAATGAGCAGTTCTTC.

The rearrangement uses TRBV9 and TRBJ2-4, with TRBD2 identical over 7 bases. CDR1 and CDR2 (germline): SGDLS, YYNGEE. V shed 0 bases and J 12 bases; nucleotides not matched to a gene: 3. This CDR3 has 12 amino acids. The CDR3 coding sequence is TGTGCCAGCAGCGTAGAGGGCGGGGGTCAGTACTTC. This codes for CASSVEGGGQYF.

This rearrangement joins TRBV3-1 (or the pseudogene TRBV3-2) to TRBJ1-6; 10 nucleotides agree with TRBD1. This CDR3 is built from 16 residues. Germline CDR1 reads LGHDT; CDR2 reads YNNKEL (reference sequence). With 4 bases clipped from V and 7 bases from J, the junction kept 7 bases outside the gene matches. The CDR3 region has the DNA TGTGCCAGCAGCCGGATGCAGGACAGGGGGAATTCACCCCTCCACTTT. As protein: CASSRMQDRGNSPLHF.